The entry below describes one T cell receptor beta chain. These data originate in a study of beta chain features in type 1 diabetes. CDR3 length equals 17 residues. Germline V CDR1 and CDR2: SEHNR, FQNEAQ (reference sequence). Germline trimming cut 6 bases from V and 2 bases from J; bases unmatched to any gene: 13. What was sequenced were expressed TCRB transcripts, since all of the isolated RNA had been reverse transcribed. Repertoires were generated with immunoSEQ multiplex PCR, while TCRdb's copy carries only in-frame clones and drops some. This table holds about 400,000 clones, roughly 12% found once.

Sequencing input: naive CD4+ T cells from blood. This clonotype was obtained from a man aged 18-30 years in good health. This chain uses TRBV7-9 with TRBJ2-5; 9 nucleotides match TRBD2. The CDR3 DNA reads TGTGCCAGCAGAATGGGTTACAAGCGGGAGGTTCAAGAGACCCAGTACTTC. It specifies CASRMGYKREVQETQYF.